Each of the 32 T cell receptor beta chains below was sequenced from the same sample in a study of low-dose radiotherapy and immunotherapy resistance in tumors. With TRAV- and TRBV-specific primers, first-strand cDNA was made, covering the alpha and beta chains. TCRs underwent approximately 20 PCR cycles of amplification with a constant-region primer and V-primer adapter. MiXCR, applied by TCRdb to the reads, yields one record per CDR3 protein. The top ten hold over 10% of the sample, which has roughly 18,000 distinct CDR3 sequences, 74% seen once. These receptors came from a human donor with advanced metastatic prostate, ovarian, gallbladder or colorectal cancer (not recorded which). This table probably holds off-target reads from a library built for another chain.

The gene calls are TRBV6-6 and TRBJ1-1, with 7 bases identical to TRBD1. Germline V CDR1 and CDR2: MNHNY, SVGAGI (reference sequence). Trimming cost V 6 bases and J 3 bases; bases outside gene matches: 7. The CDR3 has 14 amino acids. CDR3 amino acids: CASSRQGGDTEAFF. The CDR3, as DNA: TGTGCCAGCAGCAGGCAGGGGGGGGACACTGAAGCTTTCTTT.

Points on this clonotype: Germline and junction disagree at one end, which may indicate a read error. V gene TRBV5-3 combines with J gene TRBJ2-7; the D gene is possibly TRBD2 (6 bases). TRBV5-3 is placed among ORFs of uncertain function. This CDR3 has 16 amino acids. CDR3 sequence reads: CASSLSGAPNSYEQYF. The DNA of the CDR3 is TGTGCCAGCAGCTTGTCGGGAGCGCCTAACTCCTACGAGCAGTACTTC.

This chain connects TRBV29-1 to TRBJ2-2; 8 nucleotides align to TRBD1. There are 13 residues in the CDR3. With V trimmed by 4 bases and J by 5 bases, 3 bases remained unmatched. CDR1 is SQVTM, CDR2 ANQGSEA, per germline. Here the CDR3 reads CSVVRGLTGELFF. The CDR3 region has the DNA TGCAGCGTTGTCAGGGGGCTTACCGGGGAGCTGTTTTTT.

The CDR3 DNA reads TGTGCCAGCAGTTTTGGGGTTGTCGGGGAGCTGTTTTTT. Residues: CASSFGVVGELFF. The chain couples TRBV12-3 or TRBV12-4 to TRBJ2-2; no reliable D call. V dropped 3 bases and J dropped 7 bases, with 9 bases sitting between them. This CDR3 comprises 13 residues.

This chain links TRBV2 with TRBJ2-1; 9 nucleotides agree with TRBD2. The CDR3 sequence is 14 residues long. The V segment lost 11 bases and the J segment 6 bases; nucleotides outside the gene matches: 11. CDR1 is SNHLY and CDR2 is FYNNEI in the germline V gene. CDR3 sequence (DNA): TGTGCCGGCTGTAGAGCGGGAGGTTCCAATGAGCAGTTCTTC. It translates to CAGCRAGGSNEQFF.

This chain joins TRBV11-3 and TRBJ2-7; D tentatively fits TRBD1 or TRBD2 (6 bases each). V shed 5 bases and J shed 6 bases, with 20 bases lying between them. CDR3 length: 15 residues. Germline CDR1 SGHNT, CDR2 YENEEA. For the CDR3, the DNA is TGTGCCAGCAGCCTACCCGGGGGACACCTACGCGAGCAGTACTTC. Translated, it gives CASSLPGGHLREQYF.

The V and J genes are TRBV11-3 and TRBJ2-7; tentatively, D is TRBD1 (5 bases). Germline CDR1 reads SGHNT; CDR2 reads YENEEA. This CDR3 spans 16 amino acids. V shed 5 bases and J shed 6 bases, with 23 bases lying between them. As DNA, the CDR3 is TGTGCCAGCAGCCCCCCTTGGGGCGGTCAATTCGGCGAGCAGTACTTC. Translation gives CASSPPWGGQFGEQYF. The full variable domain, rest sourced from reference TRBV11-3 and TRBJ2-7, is EAGVVQSPRYKIIEKKQPVAFWCNPISGHNTLYWYLQNLGQGPELLIRYENEEAVDDSQLPKDRFSAERLKGVDSTLKIQPAELGDSAVYLCASSPPWGGQFGEQYFGPGTRLTVT.

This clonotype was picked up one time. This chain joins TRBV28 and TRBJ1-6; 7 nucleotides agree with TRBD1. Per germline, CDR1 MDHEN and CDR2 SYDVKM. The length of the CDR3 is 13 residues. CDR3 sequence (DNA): TGTGGGGTCAGGGGGTTAACTTCTGGATCCCTCCACTTT. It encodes CGVRGLTSGSLHF.

CDR3 coding DNA: TGTGCCAGCACCTTCAACAGGGACGGGGAAAAACTGTTTTTT. It yields the protein CASTFNRDGEKLFF. The chain carries TRBV5-4 and TRBJ1-4; perhaps TRBD1 as D (6 bases). This CDR3 has 14 residues. Per germline, CDR1 SGHNT and CDR2 YYREEE (reference sequence). V dropped 6 bases and J dropped 8 bases, with 17 bases sitting between them.

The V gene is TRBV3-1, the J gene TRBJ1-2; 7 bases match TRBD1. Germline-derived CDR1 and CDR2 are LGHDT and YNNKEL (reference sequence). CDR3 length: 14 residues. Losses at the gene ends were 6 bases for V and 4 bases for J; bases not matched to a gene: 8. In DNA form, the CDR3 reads TGTGCCAGCAGGGAAGGGGGACAGTTCTATGGCTACACCTTC. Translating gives CASREGGQFYGYTF.

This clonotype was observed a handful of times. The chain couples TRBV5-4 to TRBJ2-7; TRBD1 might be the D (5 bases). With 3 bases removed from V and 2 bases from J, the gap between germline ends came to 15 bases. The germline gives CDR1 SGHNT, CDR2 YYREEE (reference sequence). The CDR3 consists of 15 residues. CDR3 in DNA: TGTGCCAGCAGCTCCGAGTCGGGCAGGGCCTACGAGCAGTACTTC. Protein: CASSSESGRAYEQYF.

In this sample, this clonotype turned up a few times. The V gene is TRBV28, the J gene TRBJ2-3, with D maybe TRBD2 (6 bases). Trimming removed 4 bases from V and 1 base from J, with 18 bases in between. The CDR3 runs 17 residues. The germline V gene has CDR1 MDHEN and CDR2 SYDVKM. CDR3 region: CASSSGDLRMGTDTQYF. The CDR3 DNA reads TGTGCCAGCAGTTCCGGGGACTTAAGAATGGGCACAGATACGCAGTATTTT. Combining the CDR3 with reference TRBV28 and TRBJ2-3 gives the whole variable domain DVKVTQSSRYLVKRTGEKVFLECVQDMDHENMFWYRQDPGLGLRLIYFSYDVKMKEKGDIPEGYSVSREKKERFSLILESASTNQTSMYLCASSSGDLRMGTDTQYFGPGTRLTVL.

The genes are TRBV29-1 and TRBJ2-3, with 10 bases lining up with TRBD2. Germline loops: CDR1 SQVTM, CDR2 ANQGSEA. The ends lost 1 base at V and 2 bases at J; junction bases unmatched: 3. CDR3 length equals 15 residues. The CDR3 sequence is CSVEGTSGYTDTQYF. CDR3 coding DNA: TGCAGCGTTGAAGGGACTAGCGGATACACAGATACGCAGTATTTT.

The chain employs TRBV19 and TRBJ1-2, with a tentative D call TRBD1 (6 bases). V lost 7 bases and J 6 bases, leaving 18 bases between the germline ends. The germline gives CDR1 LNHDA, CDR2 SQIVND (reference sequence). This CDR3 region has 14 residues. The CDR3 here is CASTPPGVSHGYTF. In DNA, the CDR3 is TGTGCCAGTACCCCGCCAGGGGTGTCGCATGGCTACACCTTC.

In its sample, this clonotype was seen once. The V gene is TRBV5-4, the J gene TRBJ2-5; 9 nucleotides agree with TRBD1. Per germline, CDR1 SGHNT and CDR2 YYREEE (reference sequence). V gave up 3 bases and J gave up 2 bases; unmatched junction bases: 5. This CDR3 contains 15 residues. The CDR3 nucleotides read TGTGCCAGCAGCTCCCGACAGGGGGTACAAGAGACCCAGTACTTC. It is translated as CASSSRQGVQETQYF.

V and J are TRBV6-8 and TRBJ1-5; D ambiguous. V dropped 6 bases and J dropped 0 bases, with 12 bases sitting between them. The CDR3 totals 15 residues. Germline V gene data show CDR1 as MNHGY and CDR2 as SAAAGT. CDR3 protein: CASRGDGDSNQPQHF. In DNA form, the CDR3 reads TGTGCCAGCAGAGGAGACGGGGATAGCAATCAGCCCCAGCATTTT.

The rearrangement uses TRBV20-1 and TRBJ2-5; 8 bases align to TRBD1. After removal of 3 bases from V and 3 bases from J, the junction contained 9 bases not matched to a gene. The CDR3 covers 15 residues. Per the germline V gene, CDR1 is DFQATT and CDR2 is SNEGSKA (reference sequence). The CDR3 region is CSARSPTGAEETQYF. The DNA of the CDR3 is TGCAGTGCTAGGAGCCCGACAGGGGCCGAAGAGACCCAGTACTTC.

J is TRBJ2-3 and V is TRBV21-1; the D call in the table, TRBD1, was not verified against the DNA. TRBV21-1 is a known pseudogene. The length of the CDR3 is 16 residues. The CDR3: CASSKLGQGAADTQYF. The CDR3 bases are TGTGCCAGCAGCAAATTAGGACAGGGGGCGGCAGATACGCAGTATTTT.

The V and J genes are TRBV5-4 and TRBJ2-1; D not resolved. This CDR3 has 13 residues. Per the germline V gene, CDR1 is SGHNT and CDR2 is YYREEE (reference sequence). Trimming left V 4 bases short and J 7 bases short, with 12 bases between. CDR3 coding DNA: TGTGCCAGCAGCCACAACTTAGGGAATGAGCAGTTCTTC. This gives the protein CASSHNLGNEQFF.

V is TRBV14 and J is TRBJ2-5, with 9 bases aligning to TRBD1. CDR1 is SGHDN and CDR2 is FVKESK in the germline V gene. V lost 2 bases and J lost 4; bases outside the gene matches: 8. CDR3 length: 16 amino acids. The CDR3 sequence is CASSQPHRDRVETQYF. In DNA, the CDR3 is TGTGCCAGCAGCCAACCTCACCGGGACAGGGTAGAGACCCAGTACTTC.

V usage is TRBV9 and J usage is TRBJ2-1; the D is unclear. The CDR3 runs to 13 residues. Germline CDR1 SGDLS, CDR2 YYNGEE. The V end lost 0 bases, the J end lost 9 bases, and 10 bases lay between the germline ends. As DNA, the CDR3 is TGTGCCAGCAGCGTAGACGTAGACGGTGAGCAGTTCTTC. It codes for CASSVDVDGEQFF.

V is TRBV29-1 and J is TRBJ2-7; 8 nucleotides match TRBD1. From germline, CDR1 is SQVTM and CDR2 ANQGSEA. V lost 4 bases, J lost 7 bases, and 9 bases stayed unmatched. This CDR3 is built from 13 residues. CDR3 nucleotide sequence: TGCAGCGTTGCGGGGCAGGGGGCTCGGGAGCAGTACTTC. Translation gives CSVAGQGAREQYF.

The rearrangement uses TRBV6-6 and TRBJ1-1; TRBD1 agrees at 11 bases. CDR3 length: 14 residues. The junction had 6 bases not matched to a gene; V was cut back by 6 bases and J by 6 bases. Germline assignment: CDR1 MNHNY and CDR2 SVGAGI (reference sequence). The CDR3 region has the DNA TGTGCCAGCAGGGGGACAGGGGGTAGGCCTGAAGCTTTCTTT. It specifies CASRGTGGRPEAFF.

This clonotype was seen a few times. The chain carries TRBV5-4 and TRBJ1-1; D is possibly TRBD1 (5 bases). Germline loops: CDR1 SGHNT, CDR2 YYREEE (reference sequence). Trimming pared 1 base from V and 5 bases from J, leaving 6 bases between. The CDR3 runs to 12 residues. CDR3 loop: CASSLQGTEAFF. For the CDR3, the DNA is TGTGCCAGCAGCTTGCAGGGTACTGAAGCTTTCTTT.

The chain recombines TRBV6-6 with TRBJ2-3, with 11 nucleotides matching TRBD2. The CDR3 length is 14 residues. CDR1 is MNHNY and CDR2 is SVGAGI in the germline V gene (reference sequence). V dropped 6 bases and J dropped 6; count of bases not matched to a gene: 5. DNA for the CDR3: TGTGCCAGCAGGTCTAGCGGGAGGTCGGATACGCAGTATTTT. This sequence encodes CASRSSGRSDTQYF.

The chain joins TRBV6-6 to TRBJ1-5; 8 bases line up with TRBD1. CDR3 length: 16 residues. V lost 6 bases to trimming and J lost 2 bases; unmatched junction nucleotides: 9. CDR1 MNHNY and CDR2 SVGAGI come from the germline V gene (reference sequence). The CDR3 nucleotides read TGTGCCAGCAGGGGAATGGGACAGGAAGGCAATCAGCCCCAGCATTTT. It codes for CASRGMGQEGNQPQHF.

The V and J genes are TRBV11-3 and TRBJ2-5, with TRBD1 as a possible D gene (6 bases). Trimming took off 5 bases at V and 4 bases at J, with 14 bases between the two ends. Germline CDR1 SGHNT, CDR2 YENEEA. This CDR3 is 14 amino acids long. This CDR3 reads CASSPNRVGETQYF. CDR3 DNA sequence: TGTGCCAGCAGCCCCAACAGGGTGGGAGAGACCCAGTACTTC. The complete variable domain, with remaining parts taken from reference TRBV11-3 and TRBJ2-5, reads EAGVVQSPRYKIIEKKQPVAFWCNPISGHNTLYWYLQNLGQGPELLIRYENEEAVDDSQLPKDRFSAERLKGVDSTLKIQPAELGDSAVYLCASSPNRVGETQYFGPGTRLLVL.

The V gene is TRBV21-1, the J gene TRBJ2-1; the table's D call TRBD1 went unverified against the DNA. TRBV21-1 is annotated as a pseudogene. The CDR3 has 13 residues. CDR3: CASSKPGGDEQFF. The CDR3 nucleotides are TGTGCCAGCAGCAAACCCGGAGGCGATGAGCAGTTCTTC.

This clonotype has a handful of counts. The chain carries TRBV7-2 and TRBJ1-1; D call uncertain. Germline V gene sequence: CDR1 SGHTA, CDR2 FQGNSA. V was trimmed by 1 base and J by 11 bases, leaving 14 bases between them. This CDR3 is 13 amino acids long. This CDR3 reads CASSLVYNPLAFF. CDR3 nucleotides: TGTGCCAGCAGCTTAGTCTACAATCCGTTGGCTTTCTTT.

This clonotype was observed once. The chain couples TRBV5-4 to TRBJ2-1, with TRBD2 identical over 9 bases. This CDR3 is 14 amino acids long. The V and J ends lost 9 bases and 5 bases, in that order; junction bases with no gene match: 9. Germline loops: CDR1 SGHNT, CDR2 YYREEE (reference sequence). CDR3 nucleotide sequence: TGTGCCACCGTTGAGCTAGCGGGGCACAATGAGCAGTTCTTC. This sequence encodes CATVELAGHNEQFF.

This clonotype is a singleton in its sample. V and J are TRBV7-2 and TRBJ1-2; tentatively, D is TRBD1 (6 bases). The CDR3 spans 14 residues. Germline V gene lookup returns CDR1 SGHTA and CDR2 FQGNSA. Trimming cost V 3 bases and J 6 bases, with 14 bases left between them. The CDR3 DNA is TGTGCCAGCAGCTTCAGGTACAGGGACGATGGCTACACCTTC. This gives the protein CASSFRYRDDGYTF.

CDR3 nucleotide sequence: TGCAGTGCTACCCCGGACAGGGTTCACGGAGAGCCCCAGCATTTT. This codes for CSATPDRVHGEPQHF. This chain links TRBV20-1 with TRBJ1-5; 8 bases agree with TRBD1. Germline V CDR1 and CDR2: DFQATT, SNEGSKA (reference sequence). The CDR3 has 15 amino acids. V lost 4 bases to trimming and J lost 8 bases; unmatched junction nucleotides: 13.